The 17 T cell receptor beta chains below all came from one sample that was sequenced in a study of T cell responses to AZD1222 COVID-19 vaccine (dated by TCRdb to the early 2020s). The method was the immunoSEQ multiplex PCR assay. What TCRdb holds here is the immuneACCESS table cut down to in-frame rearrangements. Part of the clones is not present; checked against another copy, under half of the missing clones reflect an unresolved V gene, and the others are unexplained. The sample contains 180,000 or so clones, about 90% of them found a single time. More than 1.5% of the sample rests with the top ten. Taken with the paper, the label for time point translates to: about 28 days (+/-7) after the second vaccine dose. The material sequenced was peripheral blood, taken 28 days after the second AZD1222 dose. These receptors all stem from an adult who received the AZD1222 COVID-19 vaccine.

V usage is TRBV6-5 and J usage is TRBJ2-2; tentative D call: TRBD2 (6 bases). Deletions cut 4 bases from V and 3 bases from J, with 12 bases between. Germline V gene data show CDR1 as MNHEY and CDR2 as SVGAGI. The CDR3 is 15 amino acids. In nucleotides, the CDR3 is TGTGCCAGCAGTTTGTTTAGCGGACACACCGGGGAGCTGTTTTTT. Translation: CASSLFSGHTGELFF.

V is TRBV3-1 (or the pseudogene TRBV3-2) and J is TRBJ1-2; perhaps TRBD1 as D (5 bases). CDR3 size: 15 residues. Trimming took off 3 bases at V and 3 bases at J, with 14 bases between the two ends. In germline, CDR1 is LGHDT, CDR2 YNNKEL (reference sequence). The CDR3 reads CASSHSLGAYYGYTF. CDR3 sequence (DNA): TGTGCCAGCAGCCACTCTCTTGGGGCGTACTATGGCTACACCTTC.

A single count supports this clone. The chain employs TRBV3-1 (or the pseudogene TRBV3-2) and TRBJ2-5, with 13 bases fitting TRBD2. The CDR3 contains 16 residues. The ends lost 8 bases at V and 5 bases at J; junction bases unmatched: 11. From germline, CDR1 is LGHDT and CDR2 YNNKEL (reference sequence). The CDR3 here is CASAATSGRTWETQYF. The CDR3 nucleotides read TGTGCCAGCGCCGCGACTAGCGGGAGGACGTGGGAGACCCAGTACTTC.

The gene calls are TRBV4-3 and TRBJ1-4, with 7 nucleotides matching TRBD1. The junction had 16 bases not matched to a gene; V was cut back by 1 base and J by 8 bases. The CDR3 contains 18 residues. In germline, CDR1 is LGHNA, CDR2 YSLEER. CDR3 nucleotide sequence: TGCGCCAGCAGCCAAGGGGCGGAGACAGGGCGGGTAAGGGAAAAACTGTTTTTT. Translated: CASSQGAETGRVREKLFF.

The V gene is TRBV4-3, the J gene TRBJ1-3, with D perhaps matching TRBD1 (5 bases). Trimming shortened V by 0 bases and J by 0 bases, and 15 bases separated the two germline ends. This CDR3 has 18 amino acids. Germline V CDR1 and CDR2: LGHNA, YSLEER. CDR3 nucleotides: TGCGCCAGCAGCCAAGAAACGGACACTTGGGGCTCTGGAAACACCATATATTTT. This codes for CASSQETDTWGSGNTIYF.

In DNA form, the CDR3 reads TGTGCCAGCAGTCCTACCGGGACAGCCGAAAAACTGTTTTTT. Amino acids: CASSPTGTAEKLFF. The chain has TRBV7-8 and TRBJ1-4; 7 bases line up with TRBD1. Germline CDR1 is SGHVS and CDR2 is FQNEAQ. V shed 6 bases and J 8 bases; nucleotides not matched to a gene: 9. The CDR3 length is 14 residues.

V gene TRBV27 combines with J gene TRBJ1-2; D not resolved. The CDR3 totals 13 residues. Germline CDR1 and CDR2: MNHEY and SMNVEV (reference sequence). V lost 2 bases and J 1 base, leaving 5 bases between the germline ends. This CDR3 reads CASSLRVNYGYTF. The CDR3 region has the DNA TGTGCCAGCAGTTTACGTGTTAACTATGGCTACACCTTC.

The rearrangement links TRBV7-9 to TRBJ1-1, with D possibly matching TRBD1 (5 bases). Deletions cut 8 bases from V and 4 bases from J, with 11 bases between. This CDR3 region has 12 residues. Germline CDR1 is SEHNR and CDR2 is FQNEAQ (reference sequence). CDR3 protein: CASQGEGTEAFF. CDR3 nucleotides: TGTGCCAGCCAGGGCGAGGGCACTGAAGCTTTCTTT.

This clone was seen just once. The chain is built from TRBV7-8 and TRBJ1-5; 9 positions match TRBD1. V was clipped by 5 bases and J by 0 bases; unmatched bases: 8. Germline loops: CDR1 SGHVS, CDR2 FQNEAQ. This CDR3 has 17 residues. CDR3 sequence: CASSKRTGVYSNQPQHF. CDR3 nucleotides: TGTGCCAGCAGCAAGAGGACAGGGGTTTATAGCAATCAGCCCCAGCATTTT.

The CDR3 here is CASSLGRGSYNEQFF. The CDR3 DNA reads TGTGCCAGCAGTTTAGGTAGGGGATCCTACAATGAGCAGTTCTTC. This chain connects TRBV28 to TRBJ2-1; possibly TRBD1 for D (5 bases). With 2 bases removed from V and 1 base from J, the gap between germline ends came to 9 bases. The CDR3 spans 15 residues. Looked up from germline, CDR1 is MDHEN and CDR2 is SYDVKM.

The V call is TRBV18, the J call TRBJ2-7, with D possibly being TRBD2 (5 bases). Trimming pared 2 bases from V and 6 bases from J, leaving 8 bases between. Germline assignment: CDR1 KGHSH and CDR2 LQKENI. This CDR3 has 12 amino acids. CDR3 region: CASSPNGVEQYF. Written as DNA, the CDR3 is TGTGCCAGCTCACCAAACGGGGTCGAGCAGTACTTC.

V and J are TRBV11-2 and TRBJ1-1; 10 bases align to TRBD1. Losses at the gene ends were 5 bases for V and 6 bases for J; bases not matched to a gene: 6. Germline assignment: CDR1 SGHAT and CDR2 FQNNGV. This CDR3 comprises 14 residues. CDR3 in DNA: TGTGCCAGCAGCCCGGACAGGGGGTCTGCTGAAGCTTTCTTT. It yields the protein CASSPDRGSAEAFF.

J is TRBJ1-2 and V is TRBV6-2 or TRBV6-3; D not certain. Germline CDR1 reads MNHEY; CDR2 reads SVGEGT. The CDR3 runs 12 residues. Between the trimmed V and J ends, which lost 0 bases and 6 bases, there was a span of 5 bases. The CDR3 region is CASSYSRDGYTF. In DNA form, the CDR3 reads TGTGCCAGCAGTTACTCGCGAGATGGCTACACCTTC.

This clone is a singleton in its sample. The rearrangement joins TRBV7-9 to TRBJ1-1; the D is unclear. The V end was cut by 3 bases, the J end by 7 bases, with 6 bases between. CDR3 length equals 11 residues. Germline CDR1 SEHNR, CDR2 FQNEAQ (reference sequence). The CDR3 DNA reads TGTGCCAGCAGCTTTATGGATGAAGCTTTCTTT. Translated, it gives CASSFMDEAFF.

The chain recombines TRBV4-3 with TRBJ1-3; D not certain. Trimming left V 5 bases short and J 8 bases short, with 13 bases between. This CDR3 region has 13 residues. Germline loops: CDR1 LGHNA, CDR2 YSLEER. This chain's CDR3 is CASSASLGDTIYF. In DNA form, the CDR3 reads TGCGCCAGCAGCGCTAGTTTAGGAGACACCATATATTTT.

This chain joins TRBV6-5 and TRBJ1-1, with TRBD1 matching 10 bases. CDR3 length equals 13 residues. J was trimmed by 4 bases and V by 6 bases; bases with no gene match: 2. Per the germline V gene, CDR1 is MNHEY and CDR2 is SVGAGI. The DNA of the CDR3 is TGTGCCAGCAGATGGACAGGGGGCACTGAAGCTTTCTTT. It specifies CASRWTGGTEAFF.

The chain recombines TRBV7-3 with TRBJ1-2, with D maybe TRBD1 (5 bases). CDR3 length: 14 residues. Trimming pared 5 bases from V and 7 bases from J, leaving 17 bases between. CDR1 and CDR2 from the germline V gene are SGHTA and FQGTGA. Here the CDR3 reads CASSPQSTGAGYTF. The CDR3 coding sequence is TGTGCCAGCAGCCCCCAGAGTACAGGCGCTGGCTACACCTTC.